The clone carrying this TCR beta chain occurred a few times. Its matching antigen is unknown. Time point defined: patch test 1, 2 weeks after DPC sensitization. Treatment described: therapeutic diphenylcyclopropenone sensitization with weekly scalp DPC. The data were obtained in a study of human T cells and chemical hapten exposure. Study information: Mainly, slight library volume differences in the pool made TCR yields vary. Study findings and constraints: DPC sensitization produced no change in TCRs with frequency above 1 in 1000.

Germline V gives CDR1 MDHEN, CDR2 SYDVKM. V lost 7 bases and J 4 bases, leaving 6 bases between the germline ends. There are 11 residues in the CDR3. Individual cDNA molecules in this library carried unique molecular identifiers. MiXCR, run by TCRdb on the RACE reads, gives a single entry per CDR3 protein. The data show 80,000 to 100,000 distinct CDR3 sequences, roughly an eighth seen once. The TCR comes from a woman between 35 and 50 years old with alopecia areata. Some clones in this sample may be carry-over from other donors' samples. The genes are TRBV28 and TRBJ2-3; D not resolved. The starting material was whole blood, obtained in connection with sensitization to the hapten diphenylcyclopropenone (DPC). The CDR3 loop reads CASNWADTQYF. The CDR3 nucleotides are TGTGCCAGCAATTGGGCAGATACGCAGTATTTT. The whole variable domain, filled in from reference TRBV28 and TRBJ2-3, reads DVKVTQSSRYLVKRTGEKVFLECVQDMDHENMFWYRQDPGLGLRLIYFSYDVKMKEKGDIPEGYSVSREKKERFSLILESASTNQTSMYLCASNWADTQYFGPGTRLTVL.